A selection of T cell receptor beta chains follows, all from one sample in a study of CD8+CD57+ T cells in acquired aplastic anemia. MiXCR, run by TCRdb on the reads, gives a single entry per CDR3 protein. The sample carries 200,000 to 250,000 distinct CDR3 sequences, 60% to 65% recorded once. Sequenced sample: sorted CD4+, CD8+, or CD8+CD57+ T cells (not recorded which) from PBMCs. All receptors derive from a human donor in good health. CDR3s include the opening cysteine and the closing phenylalanine or tryptophan. The order of the fields is J gene, clone size, D gene, V gene, CDR3 protein, CDR3 DNA. A D gene is named only where the DNA matches it firmly. Some rows mark clone size as missing; the rest say once, few, many or name a class of expanded clone.

TRBJ2-7,NA,NA,TRBV20-1,CSARDTSDYEQYF,TGCAGTGCTAGAGATACGTCTGACTACGAGCAGTACTTC
TRBJ2-2,NA,NA,TRBV20-1,CSARAGRRMNTGELFF,TGCAGTGCTAGAGCGGGTCGTCGAATGAACACCGGGGAGCTGTTTTTT
TRBJ2-7,once,NA,TRBV10-2,CASSDGGSYEQYF,TGCGCCAGCAGTGACGGGGGCAGCTACGAGCAGTACTTC
TRBJ2-7,medium-sized,NA,TRBV20-1,CSAREASDYEQYF,TGCAGTGCTAGAGAGGCCTCTGACTACGAGCAGTACTTC
TRBJ1-1,NA,NA,TRBV20-1,CSATPTGPNTEAFF,TGCAGTGCTACCCCTACAGGGCCCAACACTGAAGCTTTCTTT
TRBJ2-3,NA,NA,TRBV20-1,CSARDGVGTDTQYF,TGCAGTGCTAGAGATGGGGTGGGCACAGATACGCAGTATTTT
TRBJ1-2,NA,NA,TRBV29-1,CSVELTGFYGYTF,TGCAGCGTTGAATTAACAGGGTTTTATGGCTACACCTTC
TRBJ2-4,few,TRBD1,TRBV5-5,CASSKPTGGFSKNIQYF,TGTGCCAGCAGCAAACCTACAGGGGGCTTTTCCAAAAACATTCAGTACTTC
TRBJ2-1,once,TRBD1,TRBV20-1,CSASGQGRYNEQFF,TGCAGTGCCAGTGGACAGGGTAGATACAATGAGCAGTTCTTC
TRBJ2-2,many,NA,TRBV20-1,CSVKRWDLDTGELFF,TGCAGTGTTAAAAGGTGGGATCTTGACACCGGGGAGCTGTTTTTT
TRBJ1-2,NA,TRBD1,TRBV20-1,CSAPGTDYGYTF,TGCAGTGCTCCCGGGACAGACTATGGCTACACCTTC
TRBJ2-6,NA,NA,TRBV20-1,CSATTGMSGANVLTF,TGCAGTGCTACTACAGGGATGTCTGGGGCCAACGTCCTGACTTTC
TRBJ1-5,few,NA,TRBV10-3,CAISDTGNQPQHF,TGTGCCATCAGTGACACGGGAAATCAGCCCCAGCATTTT
TRBJ1-5,NA,NA,TRBV2,CASRWGPNQPQHF,TGTGCCAGCCGGTGGGGGCCTAATCAGCCCCAGCATTTT
TRBJ2-3,once,NA,TRBV10-3,CVIRSDKGSTDTQYF,TGTGTCATCAGATCCGACAAAGGTTCGACAGATACGCAGTATTTT
TRBJ2-7,once,TRBD1,TRBV9,CASSWDSHFYEQYF,TGCGCCAGCAGCTGGGACAGCCATTTCTACGAGCAGTACTTC
TRBJ1-5,NA,TRBD1,TRBV7-9,CASVEQGPPQPQHF,TGTGCCAGCGTGGAACAGGGGCCCCCTCAGCCCCAGCATTTT
TRBJ2-7,once,NA,TRBV15,CATGRFEAGQNEQYF,TGTGCCACCGGCAGATTCGAGGCGGGACAGAACGAGCAGTACTTC
TRBJ2-7,many,NA,TRBV7-9,CASGGPYEQYF,TGTGCCAGCGGGGGGCCCTACGAGCAGTACTTC
TRBJ2-7,NA,NA,TRBV29-1,CSVEDYEQYF,TGCAGCGTTGAAGACTACGAGCAGTACTTC
TRBJ1-2,NA,TRBD1,TRBV2,CASSRGIDYGYTF,TGTGCCAGCAGCAGGGGGATAGACTATGGCTACACCTTC
TRBJ2-3,few,NA,TRBV11-3,CASSLAGEDTQYF,TGTGCCAGCAGCTTAGCGGGGGAAGATACGCAGTATTTT
TRBJ2-5,NA,TRBD1,TRBV15,CATSRDRQETQYF,TGTGCCACCAGCCGGGACAGACAAGAGACCCAGTACTTC
TRBJ2-7,NA,TRBD1,TRBV7-9,CASSLDAGTATYEQYF,TGTGCCAGCAGCTTAGATGCCGGGACAGCGACCTACGAGCAGTACTTC
TRBJ2-4,NA,TRBD1,TRBV2,CASSIGTGFEAKNIQYF,TGTGCCAGCAGCATAGGGACAGGGTTTGAAGCCAAAAACATTCAGTACTTC
TRBJ1-2,NA,NA,TRBV19,CASSIDRTSGGYTF,TGTGCCAGTAGTATAGATCGCACAAGCGGTGGCTACACCTTC
TRBJ2-3,NA,NA,TRBV20-1,CSARRGGGSTDTQYF,TGCAGTGCTAGGAGAGGCGGGGGCAGCACAGATACGCAGTATTTT
TRBJ2-1,NA,TRBD2,TRBV20-1,CSARRGGRGLNEQFF,TGCAGTGCTAGGCGGGGGGGTCGTGGGCTGAATGAGCAGTTCTTC
TRBJ1-5,NA,NA,TRBV7-8,CASSLSLYNQPQHF,TGTGCCAGCAGCCTAAGTCTGTATAATCAGCCCCAGCATTTT
TRBJ2-7,medium-sized,NA,TRBV10-3,CAISESIGSYEQYF,TGTGCCATCAGTGAGTCGATAGGAAGCTACGAGCAGTACTTC
TRBJ2-6,NA,NA,TRBV4-3,CASSQDWLNSGANVLTF,TGCGCCAGCAGCCAAGATTGGCTGAACTCTGGGGCCAACGTCCTGACTTTC
TRBJ2-7,NA,TRBD2,TRBV6-6,CASSLTSGTSYEQYF,TGTGCCAGCAGCCTCACTAGCGGGACCTCCTACGAGCAGTACTTC
TRBJ1-1,few,NA,TRBV5-6,CASSLEDGLRAFF,TGTGCCAGCAGCTTGGAGGACGGGCTTCGGGCTTTCTTT
TRBJ2-5,NA,NA,TRBV2,CARDGGLYQETQYF,TGTGCCAGGGACGGGGGGCTGTACCAAGAGACCCAGTACTTC
TRBJ2-2,NA,NA,TRBV9,CASSGREDGYTGELFF,TGTGCCAGCAGCGGCCGAGAGGATGGCTACACCGGGGAGCTGTTTTTT
TRBJ2-5,few,NA,TRBV7-2,CASSQHRSETQYF,TGTGCCAGCAGCCAACACCGTTCGGAGACCCAGTACTTC
TRBJ1-2,NA,NA,TRBV7-8,CASSADMGYGYTF,TGTGCCAGCAGTGCCGATATGGGCTATGGCTACACTTTC